This TCR beta chain was sequenced during a study of T cell repertoires in ileal Crohn's disease. Study-wide points: Endoscopic recurrence occurred in every patient whose clonality exceeded 26.8%. Endoscopy was done a median around seven months after surgery.

Germline lookup yields CDR1 SGHDN and CDR2 FVKESK. The CDR3 runs 15 residues. Trimming removed 1 base at V and 8 bases at J, with 17 bases between. The protocol was immunoSEQ multiplex PCR, while the TCRdb copy is restricted to in-frame clones and leaves out a portion. The sample has 55,000 to 65,000 clones, 85% to 90% seen once. This clone was picked up a small number of times. Its specificity is unknown. As to time point: neoterminal ileum biopsy at postoperative endoscopy, about 6 months after surgery. Included were adult ileal or ileocolonic Crohn's patients indicated for ileocolonic resection. Material: ileal tissue. The TCR comes from an adult with Crohn's disease. V is TRBV14 and J is TRBJ1-1; D is perhaps TRBD1 (5 bases). CDR3 sequence (DNA): TGTGCCAGCAGCCAAGTTCCCTTACCGACAGTCGAAGCTTTCTTT. Translated: CASSQVPLPTVEAFF.